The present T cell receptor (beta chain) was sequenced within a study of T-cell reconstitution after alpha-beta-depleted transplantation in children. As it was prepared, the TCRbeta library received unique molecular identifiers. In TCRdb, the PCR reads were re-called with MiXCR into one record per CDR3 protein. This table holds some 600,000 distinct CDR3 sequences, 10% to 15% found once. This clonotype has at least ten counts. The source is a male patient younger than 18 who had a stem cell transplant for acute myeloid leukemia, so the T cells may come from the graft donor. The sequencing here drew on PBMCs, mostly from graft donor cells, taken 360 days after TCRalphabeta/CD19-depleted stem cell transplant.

The CDR3 spells CASSLGLAGGGEQFF. As DNA, the CDR3 is TGTGCCAGCAGCTTGGGACTAGCGGGAGGAGGTGAGCAGTTCTTC. The J gene is TRBJ2-1, the V gene TRBV7-2; 15 bases align to TRBD2. This CDR3 comprises 15 residues. V gave up 3 bases and J gave up 9 bases; unmatched junction bases: 3. Germline CDR1 and CDR2: SGHTA and FQGNSA.